Listed below are T cell receptor beta chains from one sample, sequenced in a study of blood T cell repertoires in COVID-19. Clones were sequenced by immunoSEQ multiplex PCR, and TCRdb holds only the in-frame ones, with some missing. The sample yields over 150,000 clones, more than 85% seen once. Sequencing used peripheral blood. The origin of the receptors is a man aged 55 to 70 with COVID-19, enrolled during active disease. Both conserved end residues are part of each CDR3. D genes are given only for firm matches. Some rows have no size entry. The others give once, few or many, or a class for an expanded clone.

v_call,j_call,clone_size,d_call,cdr3_aa,cdr3_nt
TRBV19,TRBJ1-1,.,TRBD1,CASPDRAGGTFF,TGTGCCAGCCCTGACAGGGCAGGGGGGACTTTCTTT
TRBV29-1,TRBJ1-4,.,TRBD1,CSVVQGAGEKLFF,TGCAGCGTCGTACAGGGGGCCGGTGAAAAACTGTTTTTT
TRBV6-2/TRBV6-3,TRBJ1-4,.,.,CASSYAGAEEKLFF,TGTGCCAGCAGTTACGCAGGGGCGGAGGAAAAACTGTTTTTT
TRBV3-1/TRBV3-2,TRBJ2-1,.,.,CASSDNRGEQFF,TGTGCCAGCAGCGATAATAGGGGTGAGCAGTTCTTC
TRBV5-1,TRBJ1-2,.,TRBD1,CASSSGQGADVGYTF,TGCGCCAGCAGCAGCGGACAGGGGGCTGACGTTGGCTACACCTTC
TRBV3-1/TRBV3-2,TRBJ1-1,.,.,CASSQGQTNTEAFF,TGTGCCAGCAGCCAAGGACAGACAAACACTGAAGCTTTCTTT
TRBV7-6,TRBJ1-1,once,.,CASSPLVGGGGSEAFF,TGTGCCAGCAGCCCGCTAGTGGGGGGAGGTGGGTCTGAAGCTTTCTTT
TRBV6-5,TRBJ2-7,.,TRBD1,CASSYSISGGEQYF,TGTGCCAGCAGTTACTCCATCTCAGGGGGCGAGCAGTACTTC
TRBV19,TRBJ1-3,.,TRBD1,CASSIRDSSSGNTIYF,TGTGCCAGTAGTATTCGGGACAGCAGCTCTGGAAACACCATATATTTT
TRBV19,TRBJ1-2,.,.,CASSIVRVRGNAGYTF,TGTGCCAGTAGTATTGTTCGGGTCAGGGGAAACGCTGGCTACACCTTC
TRBV23-1,TRBJ2-1,.,.,CASSQSTEYNEQFF,TGCGCCAGCAGTCAATCGACAGAATACAATGAGCAGTTCTTC
TRBV2,TRBJ2-3,.,.,CASRGLQGSDTQYF,TGTGCCAGCAGGGGACTTCAGGGCTCAGATACGCAGTATTTT
TRBV11-2,TRBJ2-4,once,TRBD1,CASSLDNRGTTLAKNIQYF,TGTGCCAGCAGCTTAGACAACAGGGGGACAACCCTAGCCAAAAACATTCAGTACTTC
TRBV5-4,TRBJ2-1,.,TRBD2,CASSLSGTYNEQFF,TGTGCCAGCAGCTTGAGCGGGACTTACAATGAGCAGTTCTTC
TRBV12-3/TRBV12-4,TRBJ1-4,.,.,CASRKGWDEKLFF,TGTGCCAGCAGGAAGGGGTGGGATGAAAAACTGTTTTTT
TRBV5-1,TRBJ1-2,.,TRBD1,CASSLGQGPNYGYTF,TGCGCCAGCAGCTTAGGACAGGGACCTAACTATGGCTACACCTTC
TRBV28,TRBJ1-6,.,.,CASTDSTVRPLHF,TGTGCCAGCACCGACTCGACGGTAAGACCCCTCCACTTT
TRBV5-1,TRBJ1-2,.,.,CASSLGFGGLEGYTF,TGCGCCAGCAGCTTAGGGTTTGGCGGGCTAGAAGGCTACACCTTC